This entry features one T cell receptor (beta chain) sequence. The antigen remains undetermined. Assay used: immunoSEQ multiplex PCR; TCRdb lists only in-frame clones, some missing. The sample shows 2.3 million or so clones, approximately 93% of them seen only once. The sample belongs to a study of shared clonotypes between healthy human individuals. General study results and limits: Rarefaction curves obtained for sorted subsets showed sequencing incomplete despite large depth. The expectation was that sequencing depth would affect clonotype sharing among donors. Tissues were not sampled, only blood, and their repertoires likely differ. It was observed that 4% to 6% of naive CD4 clonotypes were shared across several donors.

From germline, CDR1 is MDHEN and CDR2 SYDVKM. The CDR3 covers 15 residues. The J segment lost 10 bases and the V segment lost 7 bases, leaving 16 bases of the junction unmatched. Sequenced input: naive CD4+ T cells from PBMCs. Subset here: CD45RA+ positively selected. The chain has TRBV28 and TRBJ2-1; 7 bases map to TRBD1. The origin of this receptor is a man younger than 35 in good health. Some clones in this sample may be carry-over from other donors' samples. As DNA, the CDR3 is TGTGCCAGCACCTTAAGTAGGACAGGACGAAGGGAGCAGTTCTTC. Residues: CASTLSRTGRREQFF.